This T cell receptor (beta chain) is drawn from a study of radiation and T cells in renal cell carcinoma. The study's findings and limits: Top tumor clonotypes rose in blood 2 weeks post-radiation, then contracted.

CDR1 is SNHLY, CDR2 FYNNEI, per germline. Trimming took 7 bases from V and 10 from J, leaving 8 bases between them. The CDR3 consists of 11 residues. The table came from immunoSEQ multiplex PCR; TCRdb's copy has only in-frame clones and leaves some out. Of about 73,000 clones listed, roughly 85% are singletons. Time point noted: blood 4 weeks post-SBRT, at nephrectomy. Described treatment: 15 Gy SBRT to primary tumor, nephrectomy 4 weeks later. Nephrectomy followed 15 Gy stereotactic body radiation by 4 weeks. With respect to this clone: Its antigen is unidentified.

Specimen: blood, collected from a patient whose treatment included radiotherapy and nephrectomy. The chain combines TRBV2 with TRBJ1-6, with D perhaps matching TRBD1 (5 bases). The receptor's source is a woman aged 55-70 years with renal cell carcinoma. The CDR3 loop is CASTTASPLHF. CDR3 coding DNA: TGTGCCAGCACGACAGCCTCACCCCTCCACTTT.